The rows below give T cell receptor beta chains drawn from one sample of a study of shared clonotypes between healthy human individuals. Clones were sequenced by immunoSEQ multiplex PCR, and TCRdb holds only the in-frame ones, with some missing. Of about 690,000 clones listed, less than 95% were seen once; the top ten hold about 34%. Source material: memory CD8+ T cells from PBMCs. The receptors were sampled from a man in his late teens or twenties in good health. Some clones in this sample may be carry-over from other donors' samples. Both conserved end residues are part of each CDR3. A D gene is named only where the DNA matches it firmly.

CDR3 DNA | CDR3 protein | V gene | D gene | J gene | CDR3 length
TGCGCCAGCAGCCCGCTAGCGGGAAGGGGTGATACGCAGTATTTT | CASSPLAGRGDTQYF | TRBV5-1 | TRBD2 | TRBJ2-3 | 15
TGTGCCAGCAGTCCCTCGATGGGTGAGCAGTTCTTC | CASSPSMGEQFF | TRBV27 | NA | TRBJ2-1 | 12
TGCGCCAGCAGCCAGGAGCGGGAGAGCTCCTACGAGCAGTACTTC | CASSQERESSYEQYF | TRBV4-3 | TRBD2 | TRBJ2-7 | 15
TGTGCCAGCAGGGTGACAGGGGGCGCGACTGAAGCTTTCTTT | CASRVTGGATEAFF | TRBV5-5 | TRBD1 | TRBJ1-1 | 14
TGTGCCAGCAGCTTATTTGTGAGGACAGATACGCAGTATTTT | CASSLFVRTDTQYF | TRBV11-2 | NA | TRBJ2-3 | 14
TGTGCCAGCAAGATTTTACAGGGGGCTGGGACTGAAGCTTTCTTT | CASKILQGAGTEAFF | TRBV2 | TRBD1 | TRBJ1-1 | 15
TGTGCCAGCTCGACGGAGCTAGCTTTAGAGACCCAGTACTTC | CASSTELALETQYF | TRBV2 | NA | TRBJ2-5 | 14
TGCGCCAGCAGCCAAGGGCCGGGGGGCCTCACAGATACGCAGTATTTT | CASSQGPGGLTDTQYF | TRBV4-3 | NA | TRBJ2-3 | 16
TGTGCCAGCAGCTTACAGGCGAACACCGGGGAGCTGTTTTTT | CASSLQANTGELFF | TRBV5-6 | NA | TRBJ2-2 | 14
TGTGCCAGCAGTCAACTCGGGGTTGGCTTGGATACGCAGTATTTT | CASSQLGVGLDTQYF | TRBV7-9 | NA | TRBJ2-3 | 15
TGTGCCAGCAGCTTAGTTCTGGGGGATAATGAAAAACTGTTTTTT | CASSLVLGDNEKLFF | TRBV7-9 | NA | TRBJ1-4 | 15
TGTGCCAGTGCCCGTACGGGACTAGCGTTGACAGATACGCAGTATTTT | CASARTGLALTDTQYF | TRBV19 | TRBD2 | TRBJ2-3 | 16
TGTGCCAGCAGCTCAAACATACCATTCTCCTACGAGCAGTACTTC | CASSSNIPFSYEQYF | TRBV5-4 | NA | TRBJ2-7 | 15
TGTGCCAGCAGCTTAGTTGCCCCGGGTGTTATGTTGTTCTTC | CASSLVAPGVMLFF | TRBV7-9 | NA | TRBJ2-1 | 14
TGTGCCAGCAGTTTTGTGGATAATGAGCAGTTCTTC | CASSFVDNEQFF | TRBV28 | NA | TRBJ2-1 | 12
TGTGCCAGCAGCAGGACTAGCGGGAGTCCACGGGAGCTGTTTTTT | CASSRTSGSPRELFF | TRBV6-1 | TRBD2 | TRBJ2-2 | 15
TGTGCCAGCAGCTCCGACTGGTCGGATAATTCACCCCTCCACTTT | CASSSDWSDNSPLHF | TRBV28 | NA | TRBJ1-6 | 15
TGTGCCTGGAAAAACCCGGATTTAAACACTGAAGCTTTCTTT | CAWKNPDLNTEAFF | TRBV30 | NA | TRBJ1-1 | 14
TGTGCCAGCAGCTTGTGGGACGGGAGTCCCTACGAGCAGTACTTC | CASSLWDGSPYEQYF | TRBV5-6 | NA | TRBJ2-7 | 15
TGTGCCACCAGCGGCAGTTTAGCGGGCGGAGAGACCCAGTACTTC | CATSGSLAGGETQYF | TRBV15 | TRBD2 | TRBJ2-5 | 15